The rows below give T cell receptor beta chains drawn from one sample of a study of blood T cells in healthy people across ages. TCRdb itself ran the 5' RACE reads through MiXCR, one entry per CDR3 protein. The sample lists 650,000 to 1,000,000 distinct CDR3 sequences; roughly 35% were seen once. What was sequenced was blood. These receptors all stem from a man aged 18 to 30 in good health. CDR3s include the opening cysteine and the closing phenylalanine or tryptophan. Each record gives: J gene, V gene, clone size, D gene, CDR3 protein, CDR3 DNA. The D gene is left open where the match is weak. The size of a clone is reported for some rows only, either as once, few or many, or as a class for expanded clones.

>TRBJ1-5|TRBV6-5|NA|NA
CASSQTEPFGNQPQHF
TGTGCCAGCAGTCAGACAGAGCCTTTTGGCAATCAGCCCCAGCATTTT
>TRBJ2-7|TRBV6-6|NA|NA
CTSRRSNSEQYF
TGTACCAGCAGACGGTCCAATTCGGAGCAGTACTTC
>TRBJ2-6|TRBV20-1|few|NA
CSARGSGANVLTF
TGCAGTGCTAGGGGGTCTGGGGCCAACGTCCTGACTTTC
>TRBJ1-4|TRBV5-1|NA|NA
CASSLSPLGHLNEKLFF
TGCGCCAGCAGCTTGTCGCCCTTGGGACACCTGAATGAAAAACTGTTTTTT
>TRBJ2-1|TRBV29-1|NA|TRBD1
CSVRPRTGVEQFF
TGCAGCGTTAGACCAAGGACAGGGGTTGAGCAGTTCTTC
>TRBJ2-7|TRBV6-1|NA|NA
CASSATLREQYF
TGTGCCAGCAGTGCCACCCTCCGCGAGCAGTACTTC
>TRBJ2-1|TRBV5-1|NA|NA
CASSLAASWSEQFF
TGCGCCAGCAGCTTGGCCGCTAGCTGGAGTGAGCAGTTCTTC
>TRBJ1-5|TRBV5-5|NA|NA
CARGQPQHF
TGTGCTAGGGGTCAGCCCCAGCATTTT
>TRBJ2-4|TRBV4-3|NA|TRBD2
CASSQAGGLRNIQYF
TGCGCCAGCAGCCAAGCGGGGGGGTTGAGAAACATTCAGTACTTC
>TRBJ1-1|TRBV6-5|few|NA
CASRPQGYTEAFF
TGTGCCAGCAGACCCCAGGGGTACACTGAAGCTTTCTTT
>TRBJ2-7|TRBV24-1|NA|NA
CATSDPRGREQYF
TGTGCCACCAGTGATCCAAGGGGACGCGAGCAGTACTTC
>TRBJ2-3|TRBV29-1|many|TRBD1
CSVAGTGVSTDTQYF
TGCAGCGTGGCCGGGACAGGGGTGAGCACAGATACGCAGTATTTT
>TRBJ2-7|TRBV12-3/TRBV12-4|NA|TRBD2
CASSLRRGDSYNEQYF
TGTGCCAGCAGTTTACGACGGGGGGACTCCTACAATGAGCAGTACTTC
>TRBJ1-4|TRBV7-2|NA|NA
CASSFQGSNEKLFF
TGTGCCAGCAGCTTCCAGGGGTCTAATGAAAAACTGTTTTTT
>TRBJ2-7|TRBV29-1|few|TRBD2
CSVARGGGANNEQYF
TGCAGCGTTGCCAGAGGCGGGGGGGCCAACAATGAGCAGTACTTC
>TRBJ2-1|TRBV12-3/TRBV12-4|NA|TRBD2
CASSLWGLARFF
TGTGCCAGCAGTTTATGGGGACTAGCACGGTTCTTC
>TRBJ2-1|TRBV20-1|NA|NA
CSARDPNNYNEQFF
TGCAGTGCTAGAGATCCTAACAACTACAATGAGCAGTTCTTC
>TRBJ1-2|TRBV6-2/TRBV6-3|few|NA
CASSSPWSGYTF
TGTGCCAGCAGTTCCCCATGGAGCGGCTACACCTTC
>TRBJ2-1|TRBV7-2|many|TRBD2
CASKPRAGGEEQFF
TGTGCCAGCAAACCACGAGCGGGGGGTGAAGAGCAGTTCTTC
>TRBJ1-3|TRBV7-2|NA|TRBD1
CASSPTGVSNTIYF
TGTGCCAGCAGCCCGACAGGGGTTTCAAACACCATATATTTT
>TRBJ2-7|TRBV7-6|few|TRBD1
CASSLAGQKAYEQYF
TGTGCCAGCAGCTTAGCGGGACAGAAAGCCTACGAGCAGTACTTC
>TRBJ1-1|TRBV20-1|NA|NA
CSARAGDVGANPEAFF
TGCAGTGCTAGAGCCGGAGACGTGGGGGCTAACCCTGAAGCTTTCTTT